The sequence of this TCR beta chain was determined in a study of OX40 agonist ivuxolimab in advanced cancers. The data were produced by immunoSEQ multiplex PCR, yet TCRdb's version contains in-frame clones alone and is incomplete. Altogether roughly 70,000 clones are present, 65% to 90% being singletons, with the ten largest covering less than 0.65%. There are 16 residues in the CDR3. The V and J ends lost 3 bases and 4 bases respectively, with 18 bases between them. Germline V gene data show CDR1 as ENHRY and CDR2 as SYGVKD. The clonotype was recovered from an adult with an advanced solid tumor such as melanoma, head and neck, liver or kidney cancer. V and J are TRBV10-3 and TRBJ1-2; D perhaps matches TRBD1 (6 bases). This specimen consisted of CD4+ or CD8+ T cells sorted from blood, obtained in a trial of the OX40 agonist ivuxolimab. Written as DNA, the CDR3 is TGTGCCATCAGTGAAGCCCCCCCCGGGACACCCTATGGCTACACCTTC. Amino acids: CAISEAPPGTPYGYTF.